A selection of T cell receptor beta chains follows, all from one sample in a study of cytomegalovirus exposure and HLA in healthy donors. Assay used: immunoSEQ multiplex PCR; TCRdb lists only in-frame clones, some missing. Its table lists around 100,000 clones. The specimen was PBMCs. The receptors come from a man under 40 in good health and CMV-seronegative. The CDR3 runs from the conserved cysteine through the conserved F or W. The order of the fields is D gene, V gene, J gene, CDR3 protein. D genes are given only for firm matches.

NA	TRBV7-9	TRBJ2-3	CASSLPGADTQYF
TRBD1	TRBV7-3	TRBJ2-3	CASSSGTVGDTQYF
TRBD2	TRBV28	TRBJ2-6	CASTRYGGTGGANVLTF
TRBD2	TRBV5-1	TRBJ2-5	CASSLEGRGQETQYF
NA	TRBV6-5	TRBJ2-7	CASSYTGTISLPLSF
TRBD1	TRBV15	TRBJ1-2	CATYSRGPNYGYTF
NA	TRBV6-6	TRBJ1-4	CASSLTGGWEKLFF
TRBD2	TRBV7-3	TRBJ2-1	CASSQASGGVYEQFF
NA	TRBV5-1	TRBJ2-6	CASRQDSGANVLTF
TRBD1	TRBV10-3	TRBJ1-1	CATVPGQGASTEAFF
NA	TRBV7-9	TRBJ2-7	CASSFWDTSPLYEQYF
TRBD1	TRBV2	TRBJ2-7	CASIQGAVEQYF
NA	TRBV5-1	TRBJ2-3	CASSLMGDRDTQYF
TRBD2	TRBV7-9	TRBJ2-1	CASSLGSGLADNEQFF
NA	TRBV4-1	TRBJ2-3	CASSLNRAGTETDTQYF
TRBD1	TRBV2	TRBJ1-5	CASSWDSNSNQPQHF
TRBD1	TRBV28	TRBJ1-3	CASSLQTTGYGTIYF
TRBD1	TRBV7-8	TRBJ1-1	CASSLTGGGLAPEAFF
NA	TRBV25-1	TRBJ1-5	CASSESVVGNQPQHF
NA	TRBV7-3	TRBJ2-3	CASSSNSRDTQYF
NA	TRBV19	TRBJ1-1	CASTSTFPRDTEAFF
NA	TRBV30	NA	CAWSVRCYEQYF
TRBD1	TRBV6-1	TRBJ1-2	CASSVPGTGGYGYTF
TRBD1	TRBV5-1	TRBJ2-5	CASSIGQGGSEETQYF
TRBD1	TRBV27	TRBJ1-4	CASSLRQGEKLFF
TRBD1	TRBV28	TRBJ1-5	CASLTGVQPQHF
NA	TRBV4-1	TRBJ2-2	CASSRYPGEENTGELFF
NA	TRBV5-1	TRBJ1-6	CASSLGPEGGDNSPLHF
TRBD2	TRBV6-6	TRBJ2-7	CASSRTSGRPYEQYF
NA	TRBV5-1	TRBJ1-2	CASSLRAGSFDGYTF
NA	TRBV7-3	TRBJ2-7	CASSRNAGSGEQYF
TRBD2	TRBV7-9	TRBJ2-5	CASSWVAGEQYF
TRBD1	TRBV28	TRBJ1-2	CASSPQAGGYGYTF
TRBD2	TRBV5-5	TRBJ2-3	CASSLLTSGGPGDTQYF
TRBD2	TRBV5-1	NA	CASSLETSAYEQYF
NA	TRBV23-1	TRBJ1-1	CASSPMNTEAFF
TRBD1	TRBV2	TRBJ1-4	CASSWTGSGEKLFF
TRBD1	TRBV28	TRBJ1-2	CASSPGTGLSGYTF
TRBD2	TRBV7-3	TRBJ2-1	CASSFGTGGYNEQFF
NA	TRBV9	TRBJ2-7	CASSAKAESSSFTNEQYF
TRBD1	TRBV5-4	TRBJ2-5	CASGSTGGVWETQYF